The 7 T cell receptor beta chains below all came from one sample that was sequenced in a study of T cell responses to AZD1222 COVID-19 vaccine. Repertoires were generated with immunoSEQ multiplex PCR, while TCRdb's copy carries only in-frame clones and drops some. The sample lists about 150,000 clones; approximately 90% were seen once. The sequencing here drew on peripheral blood, taken 28 days after the second AZD1222 dose. All receptors derive from an adult who received the AZD1222 COVID-19 vaccine.

V usage is TRBV28 and J usage is TRBJ2-3; D possibly matches TRBD1 or TRBD2 (6 bases each). Germline V gene data show CDR1 as MDHEN and CDR2 as SYDVKM. The CDR3 consists of 13 residues. Trimming removed 11 bases at V and 2 bases at J, with 14 bases between. DNA for the CDR3: TGTGCCTGGAAGGGGGACTTCACAGATACGCAGTATTTT. The encoded protein is CAWKGDFTDTQYF.

The V call is TRBV18, the J call TRBJ1-3, with D uncertain. This CDR3 region has 16 residues. Germline V gene data show CDR1 as KGHSH and CDR2 as LQKENI. The V end lost 3 bases, the J end lost 2 bases, and 14 bases lay between the germline ends. CDR3 protein: CASSPGRGLAGNTIYF. The CDR3 region has the DNA TGTGCCAGCTCACCGGGCCGAGGGTTGGCTGGAAACACCATATATTTT.

The chain recombines TRBV19 with TRBJ1-1; D is possibly TRBD1 (5 bases). The V gene lost 7 bases and the J gene lost 0 bases, with 15 bases spanning the gap. The CDR3 totals 15 residues. Germline CDR1 is LNHDA and CDR2 is SQIVND (reference sequence). CDR3 amino acids: CASTPGSLVNTEAFF. CDR3 DNA: TGTGCCAGTACCCCAGGGTCCTTGGTGAACACTGAAGCTTTCTTT.

The rearrangement joins TRBV2 to TRBJ1-5; D not resolved. The germline V gene encodes CDR1 SNHLY and CDR2 FYNNEI. The CDR3 runs 14 residues. The V end lost 4 bases, the J end lost 4 bases, and 11 bases lay between the germline ends. CDR3 nucleotides: TGTGCCAGCAGTGGAGGGAGAGAGAATCAGCCCCAGCATTTT. Protein product: CASSGGRENQPQHF.

The chain joins TRBV5-4 to TRBJ1-1; D ambiguous. The CDR3 has 15 residues. The germline V gene has CDR1 SGHNT and CDR2 YYREEE (reference sequence). V shed 0 bases and J shed 2 bases, with 11 bases lying between them. The CDR3 coding sequence is TGTGCCAGCAGCTTGGAGCCGGGTTCAAACACTGAAGCTTTCTTT. This codes for CASSLEPGSNTEAFF. The variable domain in full, completed from reference TRBV5-4 and TRBJ1-1, reads ETGVTQSPTHLIKTRGQQVTLRCSSQSGHNTVSWYQQALGQGPQFIFQYYREEENGRGNFPPRFSGLQFPNYSSELNVNALELDDSALYLCASSLEPGSNTEAFFGQGTRLTVV.

This sequence joins TRBV10-3 and TRBJ1-3; no clear D. There are 15 residues in the CDR3. Germline loops: CDR1 ENHRY, CDR2 SYGVKD. V lost 0 bases, J lost 5 bases, and 11 bases lay in between. The CDR3 DNA follows: TGTGCCATCAGTGAGTCTAAGGGATTGAGAAACACCATATATTTT. Its translation: CAISESKGLRNTIYF.

This clone has just one count. V and J are TRBV13 and TRBJ2-5; possibly TRBD1 or TRBD2 for D (5 bases each). V was cut by 5 bases and J by 5 bases, with 21 bases left in between. Germline CDR1 reads PRHDT; CDR2 reads FYEKMQ (reference sequence). This CDR3 is 16 amino acids long. The CDR3 region has the DNA TGTGCCAGCAGCCGAGGGGTGAGGGTGGTGGCGGAGACCCAGTACTTC. Translated: CASSRGVRVVAETQYF. Using reference TRBV13 and TRBJ2-5 for the parts outside the CDR3, the full variable domain is AAGVIQSPRHLIKEKRETATLKCYPIPRHDTVYWYQQGPGQDPQFLISFYEKMQSDKGSIPDRFSAQQFSDYHSELNMSSLELGDSALYFCASSRGVRVVAETQYFGPGTRLLVL.